This TCR beta chain was identified during a study of shared clonotypes between healthy human individuals. Trimming at V came to 5 bases and at J to 4 bases, leaving 9 bases not matched to a gene. This CDR3 contains 15 residues. Germline V lookup: CDR1 MNHEY, CDR2 SMNVEV (reference sequence). The repertoire was sequenced with immunoSEQ multiplex PCR; TCRdb's copy has only in-frame clones and lacks some. The sample consists of approximately 1.5 million clones, 95% to 99% of them appearing once. This clonotype was obtained from a man younger than 40 in good health. The sample taken for sequencing was naive CD4+ T cells sorted from blood. Subset defined: CD45RA+ positively selected. The J gene is TRBJ2-7, the V gene TRBV27; 9 bases map to TRBD2. This CDR3 reads CASSIRDSGRYEQYF. CDR3 in DNA: TGTGCCAGCAGTATCCGGGACAGCGGGAGGTACGAGCAGTACTTC.